A single sample gave rise to the 11 T cell receptor beta chains below, sequenced in a study of cytomegalovirus exposure and HLA in healthy donors. The PCR had 60 Vbeta and 13 Jbeta primers. Some clones are missing from TCRdb's copy, which holds only in-frame ones; the method was immunoSEQ multiplex PCR. The sample includes 30,000 to 40,000 clones, 60% to 70% of them seen just once. Sequenced: PBMCs. These receptors came from a middle-aged man in good health and CMV-seropositive.

The V and J genes are TRBV14 and TRBJ2-3, with D tentatively TRBD2 (5 bases). This CDR3 spans 15 amino acids. V lost 6 bases and J 4 bases, leaving 17 bases between the germline ends. Germline CDR1 SGHDN, CDR2 FVKESK. This CDR3 reads CASSHLGEGADTQYF. Written as DNA, the CDR3 is TGTGCCAGCAGTCACCTCGGAGAGGGTGCAGATACGCAGTATTTT.

The V call is TRBV7-2, the J call TRBJ2-7, with TRBD1 as a possible D gene (6 bases). With 5 bases removed from V and 2 bases from J, the gap between germline ends came to 16 bases. Germline lookup yields CDR1 SGHTA and CDR2 FQGNSA. This CDR3 has 15 amino acids. The DNA of the CDR3 is TGTGCCAGCAGCCCCAACATGAACAGGGCCTACGAGCAGTACTTC. Translating gives CASSPNMNRAYEQYF. Filled out from reference TRBV7-2 and TRBJ2-7, the complete variable domain reads GAGVSQSPSNKVTEKGKDVELRCDPISGHTALYWYRQSLGQGLEFLIYFQGNSAPDKSGLPSDRFSAERTGGSVSTLTIQRTQQEDSAVYLCASSPNMNRAYEQYFGPGTRLTVT.

J is TRBJ1-1 and V is TRBV14; maybe TRBD1 (6 bases). CDR1 and CDR2 from the germline V gene are SGHDN and FVKESK. The CDR3 sequence is 15 residues long. V was clipped by 3 bases and J by 6 bases, with 17 bases between them. Here the CDR3 reads CASSQRRDIPAEAFF. DNA of the CDR3: TGTGCCAGCAGCCAGAGAAGGGACATCCCAGCTGAAGCTTTCTTT. The full variable domain, completed using reference TRBV14 and TRBJ1-1, is EAGVTQFPSHSVIEKGQTVTLRCDPISGHDNLYWYRRVMGKEIKFLLHFVKESKQDESGMPNNRFLAERTGGTYSTLKVQPAELEDSGVYFCASSQRRDIPAEAFFGQGTRLTVV.

V usage is TRBV5-1 and J usage is TRBJ2-2, with 8 bases fitting TRBD2. The J segment lost 4 bases and the V segment lost 2 bases, leaving 4 bases of the junction unmatched. From germline, CDR1 is SGHRS and CDR2 YFSETQ. CDR3 length equals 15 residues. The CDR3 DNA sequence: TGCGCCAGCAGCTTTGGACTAGCTATCACCGGGGAGCTGTTTTTT. This encodes CASSFGLAITGELFF.

This chain joins TRBV19 and TRBJ2-1; 8 bases are shared with TRBD1. The V gene's germline CDR1 is LNHDA and CDR2 SQIVND (reference sequence). The CDR3 extends over 12 amino acids. Trimming took 5 bases from V and 7 from J; bases not matched to a gene: 1. CDR3 in DNA: TGTGCCAGTAGTGACAGGGGTAATGAGCAGTTCTTC. Its translation is CASSDRGNEQFF.

There are a few counts of this clone. V usage is TRBV6-5 and J usage is TRBJ1-4, with TRBD1 matching 8 bases. The CDR3 consists of 15 residues. Per germline, CDR1 MNHEY and CDR2 SVGAGI. The ends lost 5 bases at V and 5 bases at J; junction bases unmatched: 7. The CDR3 nucleotides are TGTGCCAGCAGTACAGGGACAGGTCACAATGAAAAACTGTTTTTT. Its protein is CASSTGTGHNEKLFF.

The chain's CDR3 is CASSYSLTVTNEKLFF. Written as DNA, the CDR3 is TGTGCCAGCAGTTACTCCTTGACAGTGACTAATGAAAAACTGTTTTTT. This chain joins TRBV6-5 and TRBJ1-4, with D perhaps TRBD1 (5 bases). The germline V gene has CDR1 MNHEY and CDR2 SVGAGI. V was shortened by 0 bases and J by 2 bases, with 10 bases between the two germline ends. The CDR3 is made up of 16 amino acids.

This rearrangement joins TRBV6-1 to TRBJ1-5; no firm D call. Germline values: CDR1 MNHNS, CDR2 SASEGT. The ends were cut back, 5 bases at V and 3 bases at J, with 8 bases in the middle. The CDR3 has 13 amino acids. The CDR3 sequence: CASSPGYNQPQHF. The CDR3 DNA follows: TGTGCCAGCAGTCCGGGATACAATCAGCCCCAGCATTTT.

This sequence joins TRBV6-5 and TRBJ1-6; 7 nucleotides line up with TRBD1. The CDR3 spans 14 residues. J gave up 4 bases and V 5 bases, and 2 bases lay outside the gene matches. CDR1 and CDR2 from the germline V gene are MNHEY and SVGAGI. CDR3 DNA sequence: TGTGCCAGCAGTCCGGGACAGTATAATTCACCCCTCCACTTT. This codes for CASSPGQYNSPLHF.

J is TRBJ1-4 and V is TRBV9; D may be TRBD1 (6 bases). In germline, CDR1 is SGDLS, CDR2 YYNGEE. V lost 3 bases and J lost 2, with 14 bases in between. CDR3 length: 16 amino acids. CDR3 coding DNA: TGTGCCAGCAGCGCGGAGGGGGGGAGGACTAATGAAAAACTGTTTTTT. Protein: CASSAEGGRTNEKLFF.

CDR3 residues: CASSERVGATEAFF. The CDR3 DNA reads as TGTGCCAGCAGCGAAAGGGTGGGGGCCACTGAAGCTTTCTTT. The chain employs TRBV11-3 and TRBJ1-1; D is perhaps TRBD1 (6 bases). Germline values: CDR1 SGHNT, CDR2 YENEEA. Trimming took off 5 bases at V and 4 bases at J, with 14 bases between the two ends. The CDR3 is made up of 14 amino acids.